Below, 6 T cell receptor beta chains from the same sample are listed, as sequenced in a study of CD8+ T cells in alopecia areata. The sequencing template was cDNA reverse transcribed from extracted RNA. Sequenced by immunoSEQ multiplex PCR; TCRdb stores in-frame clones only, minus some. The table has about 190,000 clones, around 64% seen once. Indicated treatment: oral pan-JAK inhibitor, 5-10 mg twice daily. Sequencing was performed on CD4+ T cells sorted from blood, taken between weeks 47 and 50, from a patient treated with tofacitinib. These receptors all stem from a human donor with alopecia areata.

The J gene is TRBJ2-5, the V gene TRBV5-1; possibly TRBD2 for D (5 bases). Germline V gene lookup returns CDR1 SGHRS and CDR2 YFSETQ. V gave up 4 bases and J gave up 7 bases, with 14 bases separating them. The CDR3 loop spans 13 amino acids. DNA for the CDR3: TGCGCCAGCAGCCTCGAGGAGGCCCGGACCCAGTACTTC. This encodes CASSLEEARTQYF.

This chain uses TRBV18 with TRBJ2-1; D ambiguous. V lost 4 bases and J lost 6, with 10 bases in between. The CDR3 loop spans 13 amino acids. Germline CDR1 KGHSH, CDR2 LQKENI. The DNA for the CDR3 is TGTGCCAGCTCACTTGGACCGCGCAATGAGCAGTTCTTC. Translation gives CASSLGPRNEQFF.

The chain joins TRBV5-1 to TRBJ2-5; 7 nucleotides line up with TRBD2. The V and J ends lost 4 bases and 5 bases, in that order; junction bases with no gene match: 8. Germline loops: CDR1 SGHRS, CDR2 YFSETQ. The CDR3 is made up of 14 amino acids. CDR3 DNA sequence: TGCGCCAGCAGCCCGGGACTACTTCCGGAGACCCAGTACTTC. Translated: CASSPGLLPETQYF. Full variable domain (outside the CDR3, taken from reference TRBV5-1 and TRBJ2-5): KAGVTQTPRYLIKTRGQQVTLSCSPISGHRSVSWYQQTPGQGLQFLFEYFSETQRNKGNFPGRFSGRQFSNSRSEMNVSTLELGDSALYLCASSPGLLPETQYFGPGTRLLVL.

CDR3 in DNA: TGTGCCAGCAGTGAATTGTGGACAGGGGGAAAAGGCTACACCTTC. Translated: CASSELWTGGKGYTF. This chain links TRBV6-1 with TRBJ1-2, with 10 bases that match TRBD1. This CDR3 has 15 residues. CDR1 is MNHNS and CDR2 is SASEGT in the germline V gene. The trim removed 2 bases at V and 8 bases at J, leaving 8 bases unmatched.

The chain is built from TRBV7-2 and TRBJ1-1; D unclear. Germline V gives CDR1 SGHTA, CDR2 FQGNSA. V was pared by 1 base and J by 3 bases, with 15 bases between. The length of the CDR3 is 16 residues. CDR3: CASSLEKGSRYTEAFF. In nucleotides, the CDR3 is TGTGCCAGCAGCTTAGAAAAGGGCAGCCGATACACTGAAGCTTTCTTT.

The V call is TRBV27, the J call TRBJ2-1; 10 positions agree with TRBD2. The CDR3 has 15 amino acids. The V and J ends lost 5 bases and 8 bases, in that order; junction bases with no gene match: 9. Germline V lookup: CDR1 MNHEY, CDR2 SMNVEV (reference sequence). The DNA of the CDR3 is TGTGCCAGCAGTCTTCAGCGGGGGGGCCTTCATGAGCAGTTCTTC. It translates to CASSLQRGGLHEQFF.